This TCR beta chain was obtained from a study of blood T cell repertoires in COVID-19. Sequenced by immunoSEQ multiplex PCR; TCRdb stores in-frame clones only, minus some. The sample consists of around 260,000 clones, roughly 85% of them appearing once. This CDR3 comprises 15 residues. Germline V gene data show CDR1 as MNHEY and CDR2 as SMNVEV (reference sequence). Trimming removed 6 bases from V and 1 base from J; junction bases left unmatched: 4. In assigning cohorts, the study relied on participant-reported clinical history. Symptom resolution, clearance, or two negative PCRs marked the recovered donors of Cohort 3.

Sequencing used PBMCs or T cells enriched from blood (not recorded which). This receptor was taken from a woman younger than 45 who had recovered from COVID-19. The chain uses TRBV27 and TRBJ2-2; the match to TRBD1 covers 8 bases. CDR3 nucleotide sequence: TGTGCCAGCAGCTCCGGGACAGGGAACACCGGGGAGCTGTTTTTT. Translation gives CASSSGTGNTGELFF.